This T cell receptor beta chain was identified during a study of radiation and T cells in renal cell carcinoma. Study outcomes and limitations: From baseline, blood top tumor clonotypes peaked at 2 weeks post-radiation.

Data came from immunoSEQ multiplex PCR; TCRdb stores just in-frame clones and leaves some out. The sample lists roughly 120,000 clones; 81% were seen once. Time point specified: blood 2 weeks post-SBRT. Regarding treatment: 15 Gy SBRT to primary tumor, nephrectomy 4 weeks later. The tumor was a clear cell renal cell carcinoma. Turning to this clone: The antigen remains undetermined.

This CDR3 comprises 17 residues. The V gene's germline CDR1 is SGHRS and CDR2 YFSETQ. V lost 4 bases and J lost 8; bases outside the gene matches: 14. This TCR derives from a woman aged 60-70 years with renal cell carcinoma. The sequencing here drew on blood, taken from a patient whose treatment included radiotherapy and nephrectomy. The chain carries TRBV5-1 and TRBJ1-4; 10 nucleotides agree with TRBD1. CDR3 region: CASSPALVWDRGEKLFF. CDR3 bases: TGCGCCAGCAGCCCTGCCCTAGTTTGGGACAGGGGCGAAAAACTGTTTTTT.